This TCR beta chain was captured by sequencing in a study of regulatory T cells in long-lasting Graves disease. Background on the study: Graves' patients (newly diagnosed) had been on antithyroid drugs under 3 months. Findings and limits, study-wide: Favoring TRBV28, TRBJ1-2 and TRBJ2-5 was a feature seen in persistent disease.

Both iRepertoire HTBI primers and Arm-PCR of CDR3 regions were used to build the TCR beta libraries. Authors' processing steps: Overall, samples carried some 67 TRBV and 13 to 15 TRBJ segments. MiXCR, applied by TCRdb to the multiplex PCR reads, yields one record per CDR3 protein. The V and J calls shown here were made by TCRdb, not taken from the authors' results. The data hold approximately 250,000 distinct CDR3 sequences, with approximately 20% observed a single time. As to time point: newly diagnosed GD, antithyroid drugs for less than 3 months. PBMC RNA served as the TCR library source. The table lists this clonotype with many counts. Antigen unknown. This CDR3 is 11 amino acids long. Germline CDR1 and CDR2: SGHRS and YFSETQ. V was cut by 0 bases and J by 7 bases, with 4 bases left in between.

This specimen consisted of peripheral blood mononuclear cells (PBMCs), obtained at new diagnosis, from a patient treated with antithyroid drugs. The clonotype was recovered from a female donor with Graves disease. The V call is TRBV5-1, the J call TRBJ2-5, with D unclear. DNA for the CDR3: TGCGCCAGCAGCTTGGCGGGGACCCAGTACTTC. It is translated as CASSLAGTQYF. The variable domain in full, with the rest retrieved from reference TRBV5-1 and TRBJ2-5, is KAGVTQTPRYLIKTRGQQVTLSCSPISGHRSVSWYQQTPGQGLQFLFEYFSETQRNKGNFPGRFSGRQFSNSRSEMNVSTLELGDSALYLCASSLAGTQYFGPGTRLLVL.